The clone carrying this TCR delta chain appeared a few times. No antigen is known for it. RNA was extracted from the cells and then reverse transcribed. The CDR3 regions were amplified by multiplex PCR from V-gene primers to a constant-region primer. TCRdb called clones from the multiplex PCR reads again using CATT. The table includes fewer than 90,000 delta-chain clones, about 35% detected once. Germline CDR1 TSWWSYY, CDR2 QGS. V lost 0 bases, J lost 8 bases, and 13 bases stayed unmatched. CDR3 length: 18 amino acids. This sample is part of a study of Vδ1+ human thymocytes. Regarding the study as a whole: Thymic TRG and TRD repertoires appeared highly polyclonal.

Thymocytes were sorted as CD3+ TCRVdelta1+ TCRVdelta2- after alphabeta T cell depletion. The V and J genes are TRDV1 and TRDJ1; 12 nucleotides match TRDD3. This receptor was obtained from a boy younger than two who had congenital heart surgery. The sample taken for sequencing was Vdelta1+ gamma-delta thymocytes from the thymus. The subset here: FACS-sorted CD3+ TCRalphabeta- TCRVdelta1+ TCRVdelta2- thymocytes. In DNA form, the CDR3 reads TGTGCTCTTGGGGAACTATATTCCGACTGGGGGATACTAAACAAACTCATCTTT. Protein sequence: CALGELYSDWGILNKLIF.